This record looks at one TCR beta chain sequence and its context. This sample was included in a study of blood T cells in healthy people across ages. For every donor, a draw yielded 9.5 to 10 milliliters of peripheral blood. For the second PCR, which ran for about 6 to 11 cycles, a sample-barcoded 5' primer and a J-beta primer mix were used. TCRdb used MiXCR to reprocess the 5' RACE reads, holding one entry per CDR3 protein. The sample shows approximately 800,000 distinct CDR3 sequences, roughly 25% of them seen only once. These same data were also listed under a study on T cells of mothers and their children. As that study records: The extracted RNA was employed in its entirety for cDNA synthesis, at roughly 1.4 ug per 15 ul.

The sample taken for sequencing was blood. The sequence derives from a boy aged 5 to 17 in good health.

CDR3 coding DNA: TGTGCCAGCAGTTTCCCCGGTGGGGGAGATGGCTACACCTTC. Translated, it gives CASSFPGGGDGYTF. The rearrangement joins TRBV12-3 or TRBV12-4 to TRBJ1-2, with a tentative D call TRBD1 (5 bases). The V and J ends lost 3 bases and 6 bases respectively, with 14 bases between them. The length of the CDR3 is 14 residues.